This TCR beta chain was identified in a study of molecular identifiers for immune sequencing clone quantification. TCRdb fed the PCR reads into MiXCR, producing one record per CDR3 protein. Of some 590,000 distinct CDR3 sequences listed, about 25% are singletons. A note on this clonotype: Just one base apart from a much larger clone, this may be a read error.

Sequencing was performed on naive CD8+ T cells from blood, with Jurkat cell RNA spiked in. Described subset: FACS-sorted CD8+CD4-CCR7+CD45RA+ naive T cells. The source is a human donor in good health. Some libraries in this study had Jurkat cell RNA spiked in.

The CDR3 DNA follows: TGTGCCAGCAGCTTCTATGGGGCCCCTGGTCAAGAGACCCAGTACTTC. Its translation: CASSFYGAPGQETQYF. The V call is TRBV5-5, the J call TRBJ2-5, with a tentative D call TRBD1 (5 bases). The germline V and J ends were trimmed by 2 bases and 2 bases, with 16 bases remaining between them. CDR3 length: 16 residues. Germline-derived CDR1 and CDR2 are SGHKS and YYEKEE (reference sequence). The entire variable domain, with the rest obtained from reference TRBV5-5 and TRBJ2-5, is as follows: DAGVTQSPTHLIKTRGQQVTLRCSPISGHKSVSWYQQVLGQGPQFIFQYYEKEERGRGNFPDRFSARQFPNYSSELNVNALLLGDSALYLCASSFYGAPGQETQYFGPGTRLLVL.